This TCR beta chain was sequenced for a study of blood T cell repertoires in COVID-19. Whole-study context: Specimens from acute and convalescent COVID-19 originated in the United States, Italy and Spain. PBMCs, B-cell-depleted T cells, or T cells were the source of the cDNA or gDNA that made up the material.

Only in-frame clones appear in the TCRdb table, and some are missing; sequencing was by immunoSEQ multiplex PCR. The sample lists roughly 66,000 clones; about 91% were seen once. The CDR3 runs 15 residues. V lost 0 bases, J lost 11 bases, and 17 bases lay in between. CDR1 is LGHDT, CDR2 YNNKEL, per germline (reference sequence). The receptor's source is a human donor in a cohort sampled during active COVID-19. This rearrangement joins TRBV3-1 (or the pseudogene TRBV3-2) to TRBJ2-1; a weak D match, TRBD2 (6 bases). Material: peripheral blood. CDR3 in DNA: TGTGCCAGCAGCCAAGATCCCGCGGGACTCCCCCAGCAGTTCTTC. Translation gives CASSQDPAGLPQQFF.